Described below is a single TCR beta chain sequence and its context. There is no known antigen for this receptor. No quality values exist for individual bases; no much larger clone is one base distant. This sample was taken from a study of preoperative IRX-2 immunotherapy in early breast cancer (dated by TCRdb to about 2019). The V end gives up 4 bases and the J end 0 bases, leaving 7 bases in the junction not matched to a gene. According to the germline V gene, CDR1 reads SGHRS and CDR2 reads YFSETQ. The CDR3, cysteine through phenylalanine, is 17 amino acids long. Of all the DNA, just the CDR3 is kept, 51 bases in frame from base 1. Interpreted using the paper, the treatment or condition label stands for: preoperative locoregional IRX-2 cytokine immunotherapy. The samples were obtained from a phase Ib study in which preoperative, locoregional IRX-2 cytokine immunotherapy intended to prime immune responses was tested. The donors were early-stage breast cancer patients who were given IRX-2 prior to surgery.

The library came from the immunoSEQ multiplex PCR assay. TCRdb provides this immuneACCESS table in a form limited to in-frame rearrangements. Some clones are lacking; in checked studies, under half of them reflect an unresolved V gene, and why the rest are absent is not known. Counted in this sample were about 32,000 clones; around 83% of them appeared once. The top ten constitute around 2.5% of the sample. The receptor chain draws on TRBV5-1 and TRBJ2-1, with 10 middle bases fitting TRBD2. This specimen was lymph node tissue, taken from a patient treated with IRX-2 immunotherapy. The source is a human donor with breast cancer. The CDR3 protein is CASSGDSGGSSYNEQFF. The nucleotide sequence reads TGCGCCAGCAGCGGGGATAGCGGGGGGAGCTCCTACAATGAGCAGTTCTTC.